These T cell receptor beta chains were read from a single sample in a study of tumor-infiltrating lymphocytes in primary liver carcinoma. One entry per CDR3 protein results from TCRdb running MiXCR on the multiplex PCR reads. The sample lists approximately 320,000 distinct CDR3 sequences, around three fifths occurring once. The sample taken for sequencing was peripheral blood. The receptors were sampled from a woman under 40 with primary liver carcinoma and hepatitis B virus infection. The CDR3 runs from the conserved cysteine through the conserved F or W. D genes are given only for firm matches. Rows may omit the clone size; those that give it use once, few, many or a size class.

TGCGGCACCAGTGTTGGGGAATTTACAGATACGCAGTATTTT CGTSVGEFTDTQYF TRBJ2-3 TRBV29-1 - -
TGTGCCAGCTGCTTAGGCAGGAGGGTCCTGGACGAGCAGTACTTC CASCLGRRVLDEQYF TRBJ2-7 TRBV11-2 - -
TGTGCCAGCAGCCGAAGGCCGGGACAGGGCTCCTACGAGCAGTACTTC CASSRRPGQGSYEQYF TRBJ2-7 TRBV28 few TRBD1
TGTGCCATCAGTGGGGTCCCCGGGACAGGGCAAGAGACCCAGTACTTC CAISGVPGTGQETQYF TRBJ2-5 TRBV10-3 - TRBD1
TGTGCCAGCAGTCCCCCCGGACGGGTACAAGAGACCCAGTACTTC CASSPPGRVQETQYF TRBJ2-5 TRBV28 few -
TGTGCCAGCAGCCCTTCTAGGAGGACTCAGCCCCAGCATTTT CASSPSRRTQPQHF TRBJ1-5 TRBV6-2/TRBV6-3 few -
TGTGCCAGCACCACGGTGAGGCTAGCGGGAGAAGGGTTCCCCGGGGAGCTGTTTTTT CASTTVRLAGEGFPGELFF TRBJ2-2 TRBV11-2 many TRBD2
TGTGCCAGCAGACTCCCGAGTGCGGCAGGGAAACGCGAGCAGTACTTC CASRLPSAAGKREQYF TRBJ2-7 TRBV28 few -
TGTGCCAGCGGACCAGCGGGAGGGTCCTACAATGAGCAGTTCTTC CASGPAGGSYNEQFF TRBJ2-1 TRBV12-3/TRBV12-4 - TRBD2
TGTGCCAGCAGTCCCGCTGGGGGAGCTGGGGAGCAGTACTTC CASSPAGGAGEQYF TRBJ2-7 TRBV12-3/TRBV12-4 - -
TGCAGCGTTCGGGACTTCACAGATACGCAGTATTTT CSVRDFTDTQYF TRBJ2-3 TRBV29-1 many -
TGTGCCAGCGGTTTAATGACGACTGAAAGCTCCTACGAGCAGTACTTC CASGLMTTESSYEQYF TRBJ2-7 TRBV13 - -
TGCATCGTTGAAGATCAACGTCAGGGGGCAGGTGGGGCCAACGTCCTTACTTTC CIVEDQRQGAGGANVLTF TRBJ2-6 TRBV29-1 - TRBD1
TGCGCCAGCAGTAAGGGACAGACCTTTAACGAGCAGTACTTC CASSKGQTFNEQYF TRBJ2-7 TRBV10-2 - TRBD1
TGTGCCAGCAGTTTTGAGGGGGGTAACTATGGCTACACCTTC CASSFEGGNYGYTF TRBJ1-2 TRBV28 - -
TGTGCCAACAGTCGCCATGTGAAGGGGGACTCCTACGAGCAGTACTTC CANSRHVKGDSYEQYF TRBJ2-7 TRBV6-2/TRBV6-3 - -
TGTGCCAGCAGTTACGTTGTTTACACCGGGGAGCTGTTTTTT CASSYVVYTGELFF TRBJ2-2 TRBV6-2/TRBV6-3 - -
TGTGCCAGCAGCTTGGACAGGGATCAGCCCCAGCATTTT CASSLDRDQPQHF TRBJ1-5 TRBV11-1 many TRBD1